The clone carrying this T cell receptor (beta chain) has just a few counts. These data are taken from a study of blood T cell repertoires in COVID-19. The assay was immunoSEQ multiplex PCR, and TCRdb's table has in-frame clones only and misses some. Of tens of thousands of clones in the sample, around nine tenths were seen once. Source material: peripheral blood. The receptor was isolated from a man between 60 and 70 years old with COVID-19, enrolled during active disease.

CDR3 nucleotides: TGTGCCAGCAGCGCCGGGGAGGATCTGCCCCAGCATTTT. It yields the protein CASSAGEDLPQHF. The V call is TRBV11-2, the J call TRBJ1-5; D not resolved. Trimming removed 5 bases at V and 9 bases at J, with 14 bases between. This CDR3 has 13 residues. CDR1 SGHAT and CDR2 FQNNGV come from the germline V gene.